This passage covers 7 T cell receptor beta chains from one sample sequenced in a study of Graves' ophthalmopathy and Graves' hyperthyroidism. Using RNA transcripts, the TCR beta CDR3 regions were amplified. Following a first-round RT-PCR that used HTBI primers, a second-round multiplex PCR was carried out. TCRdb redid the calling of the multiplex PCR reads with MiXCR, one entry per CDR3 protein. The table shows some 48,000 distinct CDR3 sequences, with over 40% occurring only once. The sample comprised peripheral blood. These receptors were obtained from an adult man with Graves' ophthalmopathy.

This clonotype was counted at least ten times. The chain carries TRBV11-2 and TRBJ1-3; no firm D call. Trimming shortened V by 0 bases and J by 0 bases, and 15 bases separated the two germline ends. Germline V gene sequence: CDR1 SGHAT, CDR2 FQNNGV. The CDR3 totals 18 residues. The CDR3 region has the DNA TGTGCCAGCAGCTTAGATATTGGCAACCCGACCTCTGGAAACACCATATATTTT. This sequence encodes CASSLDIGNPTSGNTIYF.

The table lists this clonotype with a count of one. One end of the junction does not line up with germline, which may come from a read error. The chain links TRBV12-3 or TRBV12-4 to TRBJ2-7; possibly TRBD2 for D (7 bases). This CDR3 is built from 13 residues. The CDR3 reads CAISFGGQETRYF. The CDR3 DNA is TGTGCCATCAGTTTCGGGGGGCAGGAGACCCGGTACTTC.

This clonotype was seen at least ten times. The genes are TRBV15 and TRBJ2-5; 7 nucleotides line up with TRBD2. CDR3 length: 13 amino acids. V lost 11 bases, J lost 5 bases, and 11 bases stayed unmatched. CDR1 and CDR2 (germline): LNHNV, YYDKDF (reference sequence). CDR3 sequence reads: CAAKTGGLETQYF. The CDR3 DNA sequence: TGTGCCGCCAAAACGGGGGGTCTGGAGACCCAGTACTTC.

The rearrangement links TRBV20-1 to TRBJ2-7; D gene ambiguous. Trimming pared 6 bases from V and 5 bases from J, leaving 8 bases between. The CDR3 contains 10 residues. CDR1 and CDR2 (germline): DFQATT, SNEGSKA (reference sequence). In DNA form, the CDR3 reads TGCAGTGCCGGCGCGAACGAGCAGTACTTC. It is translated as CSAGANEQYF.

V gene TRBV20-1 combines with J gene TRBJ2-7; 8 bases match TRBD2. The CDR3 totals 15 residues. Germline V gives CDR1 DFQATT, CDR2 SNEGSKA (reference sequence). V lost 3 bases, J lost 4 bases, and 11 bases stayed unmatched. The CDR3 is CSASDRLAIRYEQYF. The CDR3 bases are TGCAGTGCTAGTGACCGACTAGCGATTAGGTACGAGCAGTACTTC.

This clonotype was detected ten times or more. The J gene is TRBJ1-1, the V gene TRBV6-6; TRBD1 aligns across 7 bases. The length of the CDR3 is 15 residues. The germline V gene encodes CDR1 MNHNY and CDR2 SVGAGI (reference sequence). Trimming at V came to 4 bases and at J to 1 base, leaving 6 bases not matched to a gene. The DNA of the CDR3 is TGTGCCAGCAGTTGGACAGGTAGGCGGAACACTGAAGCTTTCTTT. Translating gives CASSWTGRRNTEAFF.

This clonotype has only a few counts. The chain has TRBV2 and TRBJ2-5, with D perhaps matching TRBD2 (7 bases). There are 15 residues in the CDR3. Germline CDR1 SNHLY, CDR2 FYNNEI. Trimming cost V 2 bases and J 5 bases, with 15 bases left between them. CDR3 sequence reads: CASSEWGGGGETQYF. The CDR3 DNA reads as TGTGCCAGCAGTGAATGGGGGGGCGGTGGTGAGACCCAGTACTTC.